A selection of T cell receptor beta chains follows, all from one sample in a study of CD8 T cells in ankylosing spondylitis. TCRdb re-called the 5' RACE reads through MiXCR, storing one row per CDR3 protein. Altogether tens of thousands of distinct CDR3 sequences are present, approximately 10% being singletons, with the ten largest covering roughly 15%. Material: blood, either unsorted or a sorted T cell fraction (not recorded which). The origin of the receptors is a male donor with ankylosing spondylitis or in good health (not recorded which). CDR3s include the opening cysteine and the closing phenylalanine or tryptophan.

j_call | v_call | cdr3_aa
TRBJ2-1 | TRBV6-5 | CASSYRSGEQFF
TRBJ2-1 | TRBV7-3 | CASSLTRSYNEQFF
TRBJ2-1 | TRBV20-1 | CSARDGSGNLYNEQFF
TRBJ2-2 | TRBV2 | CASRAGVDYTGELFF
TRBJ2-3 | TRBV2 | CASSEVWGRETDTQYF
TRBJ2-1 | TRBV5-1 | CASSLHTSGAYNEQFF
TRBJ2-6 | TRBV6-2/TRBV6-3 | CASSYYGGSGANVLTF
TRBJ2-5 | TRBV5-5 | CASSSGLQETQYF
TRBJ2-2 | TRBV5-5 | CASREGAHTGELFF
TRBJ2-1 | TRBV20-1 | CSARDFLADVAEQFF
TRBJ2-5 | TRBV25-1 | CASSPSGGEAQYF
TRBJ2-7 | TRBV12-3/TRBV12-4 | CASSFSSGRTSSYEQYF
TRBJ2-7 | TRBV27 | CASSFFSSGRAAYEQYF
TRBJ2-7 | TRBV7-2 | CASSLRTIGLGTYEQYF
TRBJ1-1 | TRBV27 | CASSLRAQRDTEAFF
TRBJ1-5 | TRBV9 | CASSVGQGRNQPQHF
TRBJ1-1 | TRBV12-3/TRBV12-4 | CASRPPQRNTEAFF
TRBJ2-1 | TRBV7-3 | CASSLSSSGNEQFF
TRBJ1-6 | TRBV12-3/TRBV12-4 | CASSLGSGSPLHF
TRBJ2-4 | TRBV12-3/TRBV12-4 | CTSSHRLAGSSGGKNIQYF
TRBJ1-1 | TRBV7-8 | CASSLVSRNLNTEAFF
TRBJ2-3 | TRBV20-1 | CSAKEAGGGTDTQYF
TRBJ2-1 | TRBV29-1 | CSVEGLAGGKMRSYNEQFF
TRBJ2-7 | TRBV27 | CASSLSLYSYEQYF
TRBJ1-4 | TRBV16 | CASSQATFDNEKLFF
TRBJ2-3 | TRBV29-1 | CSVRRTAGRNTDTQYF
TRBJ2-3 | TRBV18 | CASSSEADTQYF
TRBJ2-2 | TRBV12-3/TRBV12-4 | CASSSSGAPGELFF
TRBJ2-5 | TRBV7-2 | CASSPYSYQETQYF
TRBJ2-7 | TRBV20-1 | CSASPGTSGSKQYF
TRBJ2-3 | TRBV29-1 | CSVEGTAGSTDTQYF
TRBJ2-6 | TRBV20-1 | CSARRAGVGSGANVLTF
TRBJ2-1 | TRBV29-1 | CSAVNNEQFF
TRBJ2-7 | TRBV12-1 | CASGPGLVAYYEQYF
TRBJ1-1 | TRBV27 | CASSLSVQPNTEAFF
TRBJ2-7 | TRBV20-1 | CSAKDLAGAYEQYF
TRBJ2-7 | TRBV7-2 | CASSLAGVFSEQYF